The source of this T cell receptor (beta chain) is a study of blood T cells in healthy people across ages. Regarding the study as a whole: A strong correlation was found between TCR beta diversity and the percentage of naive T cells.

Trimming took 4 bases from V and 1 from J, leaving 19 bases between them. Germline V gene sequence: CDR1 GTSNPN, CDR2 SVGIG (reference sequence). The CDR3 is 16 residues long. Combining a sample-barcoded 5' primer with a J-beta primer mix, a second PCR ran for about 7 to 12 cycles. In TCRdb, the 5' RACE reads were re-called with MiXCR into one record per CDR3 protein. The data contain 600,000 or so distinct CDR3 sequences, about 30% of them seen just once; the ten biggest clones take up approximately 14%. As for this clonotype: The antigen is unknown.

The chain employs TRBV30 and TRBJ1-1, with D maybe TRBD1 (6 bases). The sequenced sample was blood. The TCR sequence derives from a woman aged 80 or over in good health. Here the CDR3 DNA reads TGTGCCTGGAAGGGGCAGGGGATGTACTCGAACACTGAAGCTTTCTTT. Translating it yields CAWKGQGMYSNTEAFF. Filled out from reference TRBV30 and TRBJ1-1, the complete variable domain reads SQTIHQWPATLVQPVGSPLSLECTVEGTSNPNLYWYRQAAGRGLQLLFYSVGIGQISSEVPQNLSASRPQDRQFILSSKKLLLSDSGFYLCAWKGQGMYSNTEAFFGQGTRLTVV.